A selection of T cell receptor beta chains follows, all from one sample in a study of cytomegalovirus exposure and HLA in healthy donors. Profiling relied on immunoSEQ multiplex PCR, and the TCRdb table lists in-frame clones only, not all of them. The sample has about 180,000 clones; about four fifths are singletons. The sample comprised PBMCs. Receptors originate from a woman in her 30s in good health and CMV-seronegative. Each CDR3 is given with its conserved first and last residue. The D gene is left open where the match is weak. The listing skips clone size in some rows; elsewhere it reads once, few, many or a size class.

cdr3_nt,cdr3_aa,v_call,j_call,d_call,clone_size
TGTGCCAGCAGCCCGGGGACATCAGATACGCAGTATTTT,CASSPGTSDTQYF,TRBV7-6,TRBJ2-3,.,.
TGTGCCAGCAGCCGATGGGGGGGGTCCTACGAGCAGTACTTC,CASSRWGGSYEQYF,TRBV11-2,TRBJ2-7,TRBD2,once
TGTGCCAGTAGTATAGATCTACAGGGAGCTAACTATGGCTACACCTTC,CASSIDLQGANYGYTF,TRBV19,TRBJ1-2,.,.
TGTGCCAGCAGCGTAAGGGGACTAGCGGGGGGGAAAAGCACAGATACGCAGTATTTT,CASSVRGLAGGKSTDTQYF,TRBV9,TRBJ2-3,TRBD2,.
TGTGCCAGCAGCTTTCGACTAGCGGGTCTCGCCTACGAGCAGTACTTC,CASSFRLAGLAYEQYF,TRBV7-8,TRBJ2-7,TRBD2,few
TGTGCCAGCAGCTCGCGCGGGCGACTAGCGCCAACCTACGAGCAGTACTTC,CASSSRGRLAPTYEQYF,TRBV7-2,TRBJ2-7,TRBD2,.
TGTGCCAGCAGTTCACTAGGCTCCGGGAACTATGGCTACACCTTC,CASSSLGSGNYGYTF,TRBV27,TRBJ1-2,.,.
TGTGCCAGCAGCCAGACAGGGGTCTACGAGCAGTACTTC,CASSQTGVYEQYF,TRBV14,TRBJ2-7,TRBD1,.
TGTGCCAGCAGGCGTACCGGGACAGTCGGGGGGACCCAGTACTTC,CASRRTGTVGGTQYF,TRBV27,TRBJ2-5,.,once
TGTGCCTACCAGAAGGGACAGGGGGGACGCTCTGGAAACACCATATATTTT,CAYQKGQGGRSGNTIYF,TRBV30,TRBJ1-3,TRBD1,.
TGCGCCTCCGCCGTGGCGGGGCTCGAGGGCTACACCTTC,CASAVAGLEGYTF,TRBV5-1,TRBJ1-2,.,.
TGTGCCAGTAGTATCGACAGCTCTGGAAACACCATATATTTT,CASSIDSSGNTIYF,TRBV19,TRBJ1-3,.,once
TGTGCCAGCAGCTCGGATTACCGGGACAGGGGAGGCTACACCTTC,CASSSDYRDRGGYTF,TRBV7-2,TRBJ1-2,TRBD1,.
TGTGCCAGCGGGGGGTACGAGCAGTACTTC,CASGGYEQYF,TRBV27,TRBJ2-7,.,.
TGCGCCAGCAGTGAGGGCAATGCACAAGAGACCCAGTACTTC,CASSEGNAQETQYF,TRBV10-1,TRBJ2-5,.,.
TGCGCCAGCAGCATCCAGGGTATGCATGAGCAGTTCTTC,CASSIQGMHEQFF,TRBV5-1,TRBJ2-1,.,few
TGTGCCAGCAATGACAGGGTCTCTGGAAACACCATATATTTT,CASNDRVSGNTIYF,TRBV6-1,TRBJ1-3,TRBD1,.
TGCGCCAGCAGCCAAGGACAGGGAACTAACTATGGCTACACCTTC,CASSQGQGTNYGYTF,TRBV4-1,TRBJ1-2,TRBD1,.
TGTGCCAGCGGGCAGGGGGCGCTTGAAGCTTTCTTT,CASGQGALEAFF,TRBV6-5,TRBJ1-1,TRBD1,.
TGTGCCAGCTCACAAGTCTTACGCGGGACAGGGGGCCCCTACGAGCAGTACTTC,CASSQVLRGTGGPYEQYF,TRBV18,TRBJ2-7,TRBD1,.
TGTGCCAGCAGTTTAGCGGGTTTAAGCCTTGAAAAACTGTTTTTT,CASSLAGLSLEKLFF,TRBV28,TRBJ1-4,.,few
TGTGCCAGCAGCCAAGAGCGGGGGGCGTATACGCAGTATTTT,CASSQERGAYTQYF,TRBV4-2,TRBJ2-3,TRBD2,.
TGTGCCAGCTCACCACAGAGAAGTAACTATGGCTACACCTTC,CASSPQRSNYGYTF,TRBV18,TRBJ1-2,.,few
TGCGCCAGCAGCTTAGACAGGGATACGCAGTATTTT,CASSLDRDTQYF,TRBV5-1,TRBJ2-3,.,.
TGCGCCAGCAGCTTACAGGGACCGAACACTGAAGCTTTCTTT,CASSLQGPNTEAFF,TRBV5-1,TRBJ1-1,.,.
TGCGCCAGCAGTCATTCGTTTGGCGGGGGCTCTTCCTACGAGCAGTACTTC,CASSHSFGGGSSYEQYF,TRBV4-1,TRBJ2-7,.,.
TGTGCCAGCAGCCAGTCGGACAGGGACAATCAGCCCCAGCATTTT,CASSQSDRDNQPQHF,TRBV7-2,TRBJ1-5,TRBD1,few
TGTGCCAGCAGCCAAGGGGCCGGGGATAACTACAATGAGCAGTTCTTC,CASSQGAGDNYNEQFF,TRBV4-2,TRBJ2-1,.,.
TGCGCCAGCAAGCAGGGGGCTCTCTACAATGAGCAGTTCTTC,CASKQGALYNEQFF,TRBV10-2,TRBJ2-1,TRBD1,.
TGTGCCAGCGGAACCCTGGGACAGATAGGTGAAAAACTGTTTTTT,CASGTLGQIGEKLFF,TRBV7-6,TRBJ1-4,TRBD1,.
TGTGCCACCAGCAGAGGACTAGCCGAGCAAGAGACCCAGTACTTC,CATSRGLAEQETQYF,TRBV15,TRBJ2-5,TRBD2,.
TGCGCCAGCCGCCGGGACAGCCTAACTAGCACAGATACGCAGTATTTT,CASRRDSLTSTDTQYF,TRBV10-2,TRBJ2-3,TRBD1,.
TGTGCCAGCAGCTTACAAGTATACTCTGAAGCTTTCTTT,CASSLQVYSEAFF,TRBV7-2,TRBJ1-1,.,.
TGTGCCAGCAGCCAAGATCCGGCACGGGGGGGAGCTACTAGCACAGATACGCAGTATTTT,CASSQDPARGGATSTDTQYF,TRBV4-2,TRBJ2-3,TRBD2,.
TGTGCCAGCAGTTCCTACTCGAAAAACTACCAAGAGACCCAGTACTTC,CASSSYSKNYQETQYF,TRBV6-5,TRBJ2-5,.,.
TGTGCCAGCAGTGAAGAGCGGGGCTCGCGCTCACCCCTCCACTTT,CASSEERGSRSPLHF,TRBV2,TRBJ1-6,.,.
TGCGCCAGCAGCTTGGATAGCGGGGGACAAGAGACCCAGTACTTC,CASSLDSGGQETQYF,TRBV5-1,TRBJ2-5,TRBD2,.
TGCGCCAGCAGCTTGACAGCGGGGGGTTACGAGCAGTACTTC,CASSLTAGGYEQYF,TRBV5-1,TRBJ2-7,TRBD2,.
TGCAGCGTTGAGACAGGGGACGGCTACACCTTC,CSVETGDGYTF,TRBV29-1,TRBJ1-2,TRBD1,once
TGTGCCAGCGGAAAGGGACAGGAGTATAATTCACCCCTCCACTTT,CASGKGQEYNSPLHF,TRBV7-9,TRBJ1-6,TRBD1,.
TGTGCCAGCAGTGAAGGCGTCATAAGGAACACTGAAGCTTTCTTT,CASSEGVIRNTEAFF,TRBV6-1,TRBJ1-1,.,.
TGTGCCGCCAAATCTAGCTTTCTAGGGTACAATGAGCAGTTCTTC,CAAKSSFLGYNEQFF,TRBV2,TRBJ2-1,.,.
TGTGCCAGCAGCTTAGGGGGGCGGGATACGCAGTATTTT,CASSLGGRDTQYF,TRBV7-2,TRBJ2-3,.,.
TGTGCCAGCAGTCCCCACTGGGGGCAAACCTCCTACGAGCAGTACTTC,CASSPHWGQTSYEQYF,TRBV28,TRBJ2-7,.,once
TGCGCCAGCAGCCAGACCGAGACATCGTCTTATGGCTACACCTTC,CASSQTETSSYGYTF,TRBV5-1,TRBJ1-2,.,.
TGTGCCAGCAGGGGGACAGTGAATGAAAAACTGTTTTTT,CASRGTVNEKLFF,TRBV6-1,TRBJ1-4,TRBD1,few
TGTGCCAGCACCCCCGACAGGAGTTATGAAAAACTGTTTTTT,CASTPDRSYEKLFF,TRBV2,TRBJ1-4,.,.
TGTGCCAGCAGTACGATACAGGGAAGGATTACTGAAGCTTTCTTT,CASSTIQGRITEAFF,TRBV6-6,TRBJ1-1,.,.
TGTGCCAGCAGCTGGAGACAGGGAAGTGGCACTGAAGCTTTCTTT,CASSWRQGSGTEAFF,TRBV5-5,TRBJ1-1,TRBD1,.
TGTGCCAGCAGTGTCGGGGGGGTGAGCACAGATACGCAGTATTTT,CASSVGGVSTDTQYF,TRBV6-4,TRBJ2-3,TRBD2,once
TGTGCCAGCAGTCGACAGGGGGTGAACACTGAAGCTTTCTTT,CASSRQGVNTEAFF,TRBV2,TRBJ1-1,TRBD1,.
TGCGCCAGCAGCTTGGGCCCGAGGGAGGGCTACACCTTC,CASSLGPREGYTF,TRBV5-1,TRBJ1-2,.,.
TGTGCCAGCAGCGTATCCCCGGGACTACACTTCGAGCAGTACTTC,CASSVSPGLHFEQYF,TRBV9,TRBJ2-7,TRBD2,once
TGTGCCAGCAGTTACGGGACAGGTTTTAACTATGGCTACACCTTC,CASSYGTGFNYGYTF,TRBV6-5,TRBJ1-2,TRBD1,.
TGCGCCAGCAGCTCGGCACAGGGGGGTATGAACACTGAAGCTTTCTTT,CASSSAQGGMNTEAFF,TRBV5-1,TRBJ1-1,TRBD1,.
TGTGCCGGGGGGAGGGGCCAAGCCCCCCCCGGGGAGGGCTACACCTTC,CAGGRGQAPPGEGYTF,TRBV27,TRBJ1-2,.,.
TGTGCCAGCAGCTTATCAGTAGGAAACACCATATATTTT,CASSLSVGNTIYF,TRBV5-6,TRBJ1-3,.,.
TGTGCCAGCAGTTTGGCAGGCCCCTACAATGAGCAGTTCTTC,CASSLAGPYNEQFF,TRBV27,TRBJ2-1,.,.
TGTGCCAGCAGCTTAGTCGGCAGGCCCTACGAGCAGTACTTC,CASSLVGRPYEQYF,TRBV7-9,TRBJ2-7,.,.